The present entry profiles one T cell receptor beta chain with its context. This sample stems from a study of human T cells and chemical hapten exposure. Study-wide background: The use of 2% DPC on around 2 cm by around 2 cm of upper inner arm skin constituted sensitization.

The time point denotes: pre-sensitization, week 0. Specified treatment: therapeutic diphenylcyclopropenone sensitization with weekly scalp DPC. Alopecia patients deemed DPC-suitable, aged 18 to 70, excluding pregnancy. TCRdb analysed the RACE reads with MiXCR anew, one entry per CDR3 protein. There are tens of thousands of distinct CDR3 sequences in the sample; about 14% occur only once, and approximately 4.5% lies in the top ten. Trimming pared 4 bases from V and 8 bases from J, leaving 11 bases between. CDR1 is SQVTM and CDR2 is ANQGSEA in the germline V gene. This CDR3 is 11 amino acids long. This receptor was identified in a woman aged 50 to 60 with alopecia areata. Some clones in this sample may be carry-over from other donors' samples. The J gene is TRBJ1-1, the V gene TRBV29-1, with D possibly being TRBD1 (6 bases). Source: whole blood, taken in connection with sensitization to the hapten diphenylcyclopropenone (DPC). CDR3 coding DNA: TGCAGCGTTGTTCCCAGGGGAGAAGCTTTCTTT. Translating gives CSVVPRGEAFF.